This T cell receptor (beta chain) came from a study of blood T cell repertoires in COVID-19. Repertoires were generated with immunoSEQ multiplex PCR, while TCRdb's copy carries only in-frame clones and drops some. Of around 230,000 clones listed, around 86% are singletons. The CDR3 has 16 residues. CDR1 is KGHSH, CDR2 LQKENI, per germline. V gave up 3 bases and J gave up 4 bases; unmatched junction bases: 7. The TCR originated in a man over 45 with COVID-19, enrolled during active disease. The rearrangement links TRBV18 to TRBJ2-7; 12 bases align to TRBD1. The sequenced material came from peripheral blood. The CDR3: CASSPLPGQGAYEQYF. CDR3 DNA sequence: TGTGCCAGCTCACCCCTTCCGGGACAGGGGGCTTACGAGCAGTACTTC.